The 7 T cell receptor beta chains in this list originate from one sample, sequenced in a study of glioma-infiltrating T cells. TCR alpha and beta CDR3 regions were amplified from RNA using iRepertoire nested multiplex PCR. Using its own MiXCR run on the multiplex PCR reads, TCRdb lists one record per CDR3 protein. The sample yields 400,000 or so distinct CDR3 sequences, 41% seen once. Sample: glioma tissue, nonneoplastic brain tissue, or PBMCs (not recorded which). The origin of the receptors is a human donor with low-grade glioma or glioblastoma, undergoing nonglioma brain surgery, or in good health (not recorded which).

About this clonotype itself: With a much larger clone just one base away, this may be a read error. The chain combines TRBV15 with TRBJ1-2; perhaps TRBD1 as D (5 bases). CDR1 is LNHNV and CDR2 is YYDKDF in the germline V gene (reference sequence). CDR3 length: 15 amino acids. The germline V and J ends were trimmed by 0 bases and 4 bases, with 12 bases remaining between them. CDR3 in amino acids: CATSRETGTSYGYTF. CDR3 nucleotide sequence: TGTGCCACCAGCAGAGAAACAGGAACTAGCTATGGCTACACCTTC.

V gene TRBV20-1 combines with J gene TRBJ2-3; unclear D gene. V was pared by 5 bases and J by 2 bases, with 11 bases between. CDR3 size: 13 residues. Germline CDR1 is DFQATT and CDR2 is SNEGSKA (reference sequence). The chain's CDR3 is CSAQESPTDTQYF. The CDR3 DNA follows: TGCAGTGCTCAGGAAAGCCCCACAGATACGCAGTATTTT.

This clonotype was detected ten times or more. V gene TRBV6-1 combines with J gene TRBJ1-1, with no clear D. The CDR3 spans 14 residues. The germline CDR1 and CDR2 sequences are MNHNS and SASEGT. Trimming left V 8 bases short and J 5 bases short, with 18 bases between. Here the CDR3 DNA reads TGTGCCAGCTCTGGATGGCCAGTAAAGACTGAAGCTTTCTTT. This sequence encodes CASSGWPVKTEAFF.

As for this clonotype: The CDR3 end shows no conserved phenylalanine or tryptophan, and so a read error is likely. Because the CDR3's place on the DNA is in doubt, the DNA is left out and the CDR3 is given as listed by TCRdb. The rearrangement links TRBV20-1 to TRBJ1-6; the table's D call of TRBD1 was not tested on the DNA. The CDR3 contains 15 residues when both ends are counted. The germline gives CDR1 DFQATT, CDR2 SNEGSKA (reference sequence). The CDR3 sequence is CSAVQGAVYNSPLRS.

The chain couples TRBV3-1 to TRBJ1-4; 7 bases match TRBD1. The ends lost 6 bases at V and 8 bases at J; junction bases unmatched: 9. The length of the CDR3 is 14 residues. Per germline, CDR1 LGHDT and CDR2 YNNKEL (reference sequence). This CDR3 is CASSPRQGREKLFF. DNA for the CDR3: TGTGCCAGCAGTCCGAGACAGGGCCGAGAAAAACTGTTTTTT.

As concerns this clonotype: A much more abundant neighbour one base away suggests this may be a read error. The chain combines TRBV28 with TRBJ2-1, with D hard to call. The CDR3 runs 13 residues. CDR1 and CDR2 (germline): MDHEN, SYDVKM. CDR3 nucleotides: TGTGCCAGCACCCGGATCGGAGACAATGAGCTGTTCTTC. Residues: CASTRIGDNELFF.

For the CDR3, the DNA is TGTGCCAGTAGTATACGTTCCGGGACTAGCGGGAACTACGAGCAGTACTTC. Translated: CASSIRSGTSGNYEQYF. The genes are TRBV19 and TRBJ2-7; 13 positions match TRBD2. Germline CDR1 LNHDA, CDR2 SQIVND (reference sequence). There are 17 residues in the CDR3. Germline trimming cut 2 bases from V and 3 bases from J; bases unmatched to any gene: 7.